A selection of T cell receptor beta chains follows, all from one sample in a study of response to subunit inactivated influenza vaccine. Each CDR3 protein gets one entry after TCRdb re-called the RT-PCR reads with MiXCR. The sample has 530,000 or so distinct CDR3 sequences; roughly 23% are singletons. The starting material was CD4+ T cells sorted from PBMCs, obtained more than 4 days after vaccination. The receptors derive from a man in his fifties who received an inactivated influenza vaccine. The CDR3 runs from the conserved cysteine through the conserved F or W. D genes are given only for firm matches. Clone size is shown for a subset of rows, as once, few, many or a class of expanded clone.

J: TRBJ2-2; V: TRBV9; D: .; size: .; DNA: TGTGCCAGCAGCGCAAGGGGGGCCAGCACCACCGGGGAGCTGTTTTTT; CDR3: CASSARGASTTGELFF
J: TRBJ2-7; V: TRBV5-6; D: TRBD2; size: .; DNA: TGTGCCAGCAGCTTGGCACTAGCGTCGAGCTCCTACGAGCAGTACTTC; CDR3: CASSLALASSSYEQYF
J: TRBJ1-4; V: TRBV29-1; D: .; size: .; DNA: TGCAGCGTTGCTCCCGACCCTAATGAAAAACTGTTTTTT; CDR3: CSVAPDPNEKLFF
J: TRBJ2-5; V: TRBV10-3; D: .; size: few; DNA: TGTGCCATCAGTGAGTCGACAGGGACTGAGACCCAGTACTTC; CDR3: CAISESTGTETQYF
J: TRBJ1-2; V: TRBV5-1; D: .; size: few; DNA: TGCGCCAGCAGCCCCACCCAGGGGACACGTCGCGGCTACACCTTC; CDR3: CASSPTQGTRRGYTF
J: TRBJ2-7; V: TRBV5-1; D: .; size: .; DNA: TGCGCCAGCAGCGCCTCGGTATCCGAGCAGTACTTC; CDR3: CASSASVSEQYF
J: TRBJ1-1; V: TRBV12-3/TRBV12-4; D: .; size: .; DNA: TGTGCCAGCAGTTTGGCGAGCTACGCTGAAGCTTTCTTT; CDR3: CASSLASYAEAFF
J: TRBJ2-2; V: TRBV20-1; D: .; size: few; DNA: TGCAGTGCTAGCGGACTGAGTGCGGGGGAGCTGTTTTTT; CDR3: CSASGLSAGELFF
J: TRBJ2-1; V: TRBV9; D: TRBD2; size: few; DNA: TGTGCCAGCAGCGTAGATCCCGGACTAGCGGGTAAAATGCCCTACAATGAGCAGTTCTTC; CDR3: CASSVDPGLAGKMPYNEQFF
J: TRBJ2-7; V: TRBV5-1; D: TRBD1; size: few; DNA: TGCGCCAGCAGCGTGGGACAGGGGGGGTACGAGCAGTACTTC; CDR3: CASSVGQGGYEQYF
J: TRBJ2-7; V: TRBV27; D: .; size: few; DNA: TGTGCCAGCAGTGGGTTGGTGCAGGGAGGATCCCGGCAGTACTTC; CDR3: CASSGLVQGGSRQYF
J: TRBJ2-1; V: TRBV20-1; D: .; size: many; DNA: TGCAGTGCATCTCGACTAGTTCAGTACAATGAGCAGTTCTTC; CDR3: CSASRLVQYNEQFF
J: TRBJ2-7; V: TRBV28; D: TRBD1; size: few; DNA: TGTGCCAGCAGTTTATTCCGGACAGGAGACTCCTACGAGCAGTACTTC; CDR3: CASSLFRTGDSYEQYF
J: TRBJ2-7; V: TRBV6-6; D: .; size: .; DNA: TGTGCCACCTCCACATTCGGATTGTCCGAGCAGTACTTC; CDR3: CATSTFGLSEQYF
J: TRBJ2-7; V: TRBV20-1; D: .; size: .; DNA: TGCAGTGCTAGTAAGAGCGGACCATTTTCCGAGCAGTACTTC; CDR3: CSASKSGPFSEQYF
J: TRBJ2-3; V: TRBV7-2; D: .; size: few; DNA: TGTGCCAGCAGCTTAAGAGGGAGGATAGATACGCAGTATTTT; CDR3: CASSLRGRIDTQYF
J: TRBJ1-5; V: TRBV10-3; D: TRBD1; size: .; DNA: TGTGCCATCAGGGGGGGGACAGGGGATAATCAGCCCCAGCATTTT; CDR3: CAIRGGTGDNQPQHF
J: TRBJ2-5; V: TRBV24-1; D: TRBD2; size: few; DNA: TGTGCCACCTCTAGCGGGAACAAAGAGACCCAGTACTTC; CDR3: CATSSGNKETQYF
J: TRBJ2-1; V: TRBV7-6; D: TRBD2; size: few; DNA: TGTGCCAGCAGCCGGACTAGCGGGAGGGCCAACAATGAGCAGTTCTTC; CDR3: CASSRTSGRANNEQFF
J: TRBJ1-5; V: TRBV19; D: TRBD1; size: few; DNA: TGTGCCAGCGACAGGGGATTAAGCAATCAGCCCCAGCATTTT; CDR3: CASDRGLSNQPQHF
J: TRBJ2-7; V: TRBV2; D: .; size: few; DNA: TGTGCCAGCAGGAACCAGGGTTCTTACGAGCAGTACTTC; CDR3: CASRNQGSYEQYF
J: TRBJ2-1; V: TRBV7-2; D: TRBD2; size: few; DNA: TGTGCCAGCAGCTTAACGGGACTAGTTACGAACAATGAGCAGTTCTTC; CDR3: CASSLTGLVTNNEQFF
J: TRBJ1-2; V: TRBV6-5; D: .; size: few; DNA: TGTGCCAGCAGTTCCATAAGCGGGGGACTAGGCTATGGCTACACCTTC; CDR3: CASSSISGGLGYGYTF
J: TRBJ1-1; V: TRBV12-3/TRBV12-4; D: TRBD1; size: many; DNA: TGTGCCAGCAGTGAAGGGACAGTGAACACTGAAGCTTTCTTT; CDR3: CASSEGTVNTEAFF
J: TRBJ1-1; V: TRBV5-1; D: .; size: .; DNA: TGCGCCAGCAGCTTTTTATTCGTGGCGTGGTATGGGAACACTGAAGCTTTCTTT; CDR3: CASSFLFVAWYGNTEAFF
J: TRBJ2-1; V: TRBV30; D: TRBD1; size: .; DNA: TGTGCCCTGAGACAGGGACGAGAGCAGTTCTTC; CDR3: CALRQGREQFF
J: TRBJ1-2; V: TRBV7-2; D: TRBD1; size: .; DNA: TGTGCCAGCAGCTTGACAGGGGATCGAAGCTACACCTTC; CDR3: CASSLTGDRSYTF
J: TRBJ2-5; V: TRBV4-2; D: TRBD1; size: many; DNA: TGTGCCAGCAGCCGAGGGGGACAGCCACAAGAGACCCAGTACTTC; CDR3: CASSRGGQPQETQYF
J: TRBJ2-1; V: TRBV28; D: TRBD2; size: .; DNA: TGTGCCACCACCCCAGCTCTAGGGACTAGCGGGGCCAATGAGCAGTTCTTC; CDR3: CATTPALGTSGANEQFF
J: TRBJ2-3; V: TRBV9; D: TRBD2; size: .; DNA: TGTGCCAGCAGCGTAACTAGCGGGGTCCCAGATACGCAGTATTTT; CDR3: CASSVTSGVPDTQYF
J: TRBJ2-5; V: TRBV12-3/TRBV12-4; D: .; size: few; DNA: TGTGCCACCAGTTTGACGAATGGAGAGACCCAGTACTTC; CDR3: CATSLTNGETQYF
J: TRBJ1-2; V: TRBV29-1; D: .; size: few; DNA: TGCAGCGTTGAACCCACCGCCTCAGACTATGGCTACACCTTC; CDR3: CSVEPTASDYGYTF
J: TRBJ2-7; V: TRBV5-1; D: TRBD1; size: few; DNA: TGCGCCAGCAGCTGGGGGACAGGTACCTACGAGCAGTACTTC; CDR3: CASSWGTGTYEQYF
J: TRBJ2-3; V: TRBV6-5; D: .; size: .; DNA: TGTGCCAGCAGTTATGGAGGGGGAGGGATAGATACGCAGTATTTT; CDR3: CASSYGGGGIDTQYF
J: TRBJ2-7; V: TRBV5-1; D: .; size: .; DNA: TGCGCCAGCAGCTTCACCGCCGACACCTCCTACGAGCAGTACTTC; CDR3: CASSFTADTSYEQYF
J: TRBJ2-5; V: TRBV20-1; D: TRBD1; size: .; DNA: TGCAGTGCTAGAGGGGGACAGGAACCGCAAGAGACCCAGTACTTC; CDR3: CSARGGQEPQETQYF
J: TRBJ2-1; V: TRBV12-3/TRBV12-4; D: .; size: .; DNA: TGTGCCAGCAGGAGGGGGAGCGGGCATTACAATGAGCAGTTCTTC; CDR3: CASRRGSGHYNEQFF
J: TRBJ2-6; V: TRBV10-3; D: .; size: .; DNA: TGTGCCATCAGTGAGGGGGCGGCTGGGGCCAACGTCCTGACTTTC; CDR3: CAISEGAAGANVLTF
J: TRBJ2-4; V: TRBV18; D: TRBD1; size: few; DNA: TGTGCCAGCTCACCGTCCGGGACAGGGGGCCTCATTCAGTACTTC; CDR3: CASSPSGTGGLIQYF
J: TRBJ2-4; V: TRBV5-1; D: .; size: few; DNA: TGCGCCAGCAGCTTGGGGCAGGTAGCCAAAAACATTCAGTACTTC; CDR3: CASSLGQVAKNIQYF
J: TRBJ2-5; V: TRBV4-3; D: TRBD2; size: .; DNA: TGCGCCAGCAGCCAAGGTGGGAGGGGCCAAGAGACCCAGTACTTC; CDR3: CASSQGGRGQETQYF
J: TRBJ2-2; V: TRBV15; D: .; size: once; DNA: TGTGCCACCAGTCTGCGCACCGGGGAGCTGTTTTTT; CDR3: CATSLRTGELFF
J: TRBJ2-5; V: TRBV7-2; D: .; size: .; DNA: TGTGCCAGCAGCTTTTGGGATCGGGAGACCCAGTACTTC; CDR3: CASSFWDRETQYF
J: TRBJ2-7; V: TRBV10-3; D: .; size: .; DNA: TGTGCCATCAGGGGGACCGAATACGAGCAGTACTTC; CDR3: CAIRGTEYEQYF
J: TRBJ2-3; V: TRBV24-1; D: .; size: .; DNA: TGTGCCACCAGTGAGATCCCAGGTGGGGGCACAGATACGCAGTATTTT; CDR3: CATSEIPGGGTDTQYF
J: TRBJ2-3; V: TRBV5-1; D: .; size: few; DNA: TGCGCCAGCAGCAAATCAAGCGGACCAGATACGCAGTATTTT; CDR3: CASSKSSGPDTQYF
J: TRBJ2-3; V: TRBV12-3/TRBV12-4; D: TRBD2; size: few; DNA: TGTGCCAGCAGTAAAACCAACCCTAGCGGAAAAACAGATACGCAGTATTTT; CDR3: CASSKTNPSGKTDTQYF
J: TRBJ1-6; V: TRBV12-3/TRBV12-4; D: .; size: .; DNA: TGTGCCAGCAGTTTCGGATCGGGGAATTCACCCCTCCACTTT; CDR3: CASSFGSGNSPLHF
J: TRBJ2-7; V: TRBV10-3; D: .; size: .; DNA: TGTGCCATCAGTGACCCTCGGGGACGGACGCTGTCGCCCTACGAGCAGTACTTC; CDR3: CAISDPRGRTLSPYEQYF
J: TRBJ2-6; V: TRBV12-3/TRBV12-4; D: .; size: .; DNA: TGTGCCAGCAGTTTAATAGGCCTCTCCTCTGGGGCCAACGTCCTGACTTTC; CDR3: CASSLIGLSSGANVLTF
J: TRBJ1-4; V: TRBV4-1; D: .; size: .; DNA: TGCGCCAGCAGCCAGCCGGGTCTTCTCAATGAAAAACTGTTTTTT; CDR3: CASSQPGLLNEKLFF